These 4 T cell receptor beta chains came from one sample sequenced in a study of blood T cell repertoires in COVID-19. Sequenced by immunoSEQ multiplex PCR; TCRdb stores in-frame clones only, minus some. The table includes roughly 440,000 clones, 88% detected once. Sequenced sample: peripheral blood. The receptors here all came from a woman in her forties or fifties with COVID-19, enrolled during active disease.

The rearrangement uses TRBV3-1 (or the pseudogene TRBV3-2) and TRBJ1-2; TRBD1 matches 10 bases. Germline assignment: CDR1 LGHDT and CDR2 YNNKEL (reference sequence). Trimming removed 2 bases from V and 4 bases from J; junction bases left unmatched: 7. This CDR3 region has 16 residues. The CDR3 nucleotides read TGTGCCAGCAGCCAAACCGGGACAGGGGAAATCTATGGCTACACCTTC. Translating it yields CASSQTGTGEIYGYTF.

The rearrangement links TRBV5-1 to TRBJ1-4; D might be TRBD1 (6 bases). V lost 2 bases, J lost 6 bases, and 11 bases lay in between. This CDR3 has 14 amino acids. The germline V gene encodes CDR1 SGHRS and CDR2 YFSETQ. This CDR3 reads CASSLGGVDEKLFF. The DNA for the CDR3 is TGCGCCAGCAGCTTAGGGGGGGTAGATGAAAAACTGTTTTTT.

The DNA for the CDR3 is TGTGCCAGCAGCACCAAAGGGACCGGGACAGGGCTACACGAGCAGTACTTC. This translates into CASSTKGTGTGLHEQYF. The V and J genes are TRBV7-6 and TRBJ2-7, with 9 bases lining up with TRBD1. The CDR3 extends over 17 amino acids. Germline CDR1 reads SGHVS; CDR2 reads FNYEAQ. V dropped 5 bases and J dropped 5; count of bases not matched to a gene: 16.

This clone was detected only once. V is TRBV28 and J is TRBJ1-6; 10 bases match TRBD1. This CDR3 contains 14 residues. Germline V gives CDR1 MDHEN, CDR2 SYDVKM. V shed 6 bases, J shed 6 bases, and the junction held 2 bases outside the gene matches. The CDR3 DNA is TGTGCCAGCAGGACAGGGGGCCGTAATTCACCCCTCCACTTT. It yields the protein CASRTGGRNSPLHF.